This entry is about one T cell receptor beta chain. The target of this receptor is not known. One base away there is no much larger clone; base qualities are not given. Donors were 40 or so systemically healthy Caucasian individuals from Russia aged roughly 6 to 100 years. Around 9.8 milliliters of peripheral blood were collected from each donor into EDTA-treated Vacutainer tubes. Ficoll-Paque density-gradient centrifugation was used to isolate PBMCs, with at least 6.5 million obtained per sample. Trizol reagent was used to extract total RNA from PBMCs, with at least 6 micrograms per sample. For every donor, an aliquot of PBMCs went through flow cytometry to measure the percentages of naive CD45RAhigh/CD27high T cells. This sample is drawn from a study of blood T cells in healthy people across ages (dated by TCRdb to between 2014 and 2017). Study-wide context: In model experiments, roughly one uniquely barcoded TCR beta cDNA molecule per two T cells was captured by template switching. Two additional independent replicas of 1 million unique cDNA reads from the same blood draw were analyzed for two donors (one aged 18 to 29 and one aged 80 or older). Four age groups were formed from the donors: young (average roughly 16 years), middle-aged (approximately 40), aged (over 55) and long-lived (roughly 88). Age-related changes in TCR beta repertoire diversity were measured in the study by deep sequencing normalized with unique cDNA molecular identifiers. To avoid experimental bias, donors of different ages were distributed randomly across sequencing lanes. Results and caveats for the whole study, not just this receptor: Because profiling used bulk unsorted PBMCs, naive and antigen-experienced compartments could not be compared conclusively. As age increased, observed TCR beta diversity per million T cells dropped in a roughly linear way, and a significant reduction was already evident by age 40. A strong correlation was found between observed TCR beta diversity and the percentage of naive T cells measured by flow cytometry. Total diversity estimates from one million sequenced T cells were considered lower bounds and underestimates. Compared with the aged group, the long-lived group had more naive CD4+ T cells, fewer expanded clones and increased TCR diversity, a pattern suggesting age selection. Donor CMV infection status was unknown, potentially confounding age-related changes in expanded clonotypes.

Taken from cysteine to phenylalanine, the CDR3 has 14 residues. Here the CDR3 DNA is all that survives: 42 bases in frame from base 1. Deletion took 1 base off V and 2 bases off J, with a span of 6 bases between the germline ends. The germline V gene gives CDR1 as SNHLY and CDR2 as FYNNEI. Receptor amplification or capture employed 5' RACE. The run used an Illumina HiSeq 2500. A second PCR of about 7 to 12 cycles was run with a J-beta primer mix and a sample-barcoded 5' primer. Each TCR beta cDNA molecule received a unique molecular identifier from a template-switch 5' adaptor carrying 12 random nucleotides. Each sample yielded at least 2.5 million CDR3-containing paired-end reads. First-strand cDNA was synthesized from all RNA with the Mint cDNA synthesis kit, primed by a TRBC-specific oligonucleotide. Following uracil-DNA glycosylase treatment, all cDNA underwent a first 18-cycle PCR with the universal primers M1SS and BC2_uni_R. The authors processed their data as follows. For normalization, 1 million high-quality reads were randomly selected from each sample, with every read carrying a distinct molecular identifier. Reads sharing molecular identifiers were discarded rather than binned into consensus sequences. MiTCR, run with a Q25 quality threshold and the strictest error-elimination algorithm, handled CDR3 identification, clonotype clustering and error correction. A nonparametric unseen species model using Euler transformation provided a lower-bound estimate of total TCR beta diversity. Using fastp at Q25 and MiXCR, TCRdb reprocessed the public reads and kept productive beta chains. A single entry per CDR3 protein holds the most common genes and DNA from its merged rows. The V and J calls reflect TCRdb's pipeline rather than the authors' work. The sample data list 700,000 to 950,000 distinct CDR3 sequences, and 35% to 45% of these were observed just once. Jointly, the top ten make up 20% to 25% of the sample.

The chain was built from TRBV2 and TRBJ1-5; too little of a D gene remains to name it. Sequenced: blood. The receptor comes from a woman aged 55 to 70 in good health. The DNA sequence is TGTGCCAGCAGTGAAGAGTTAGGCAATCAGCCCCAGCATTTT. The translation is CASSEELGNQPQHF.